These 22 T cell receptor beta chains came from one sample sequenced in a study of early T cells in non-severe SARS-CoV-2 infection. One entry per CDR3 protein, called by TCRdb with MiXCR from the 5' RACE reads. Of about 42,000 distinct CDR3 sequences listed, about 7% are singletons. The material sequenced was whole blood. The receptors derive from an adult who was a healthcare worker with PCR-confirmed SARS-CoV-2 infection or an uninfected control (not recorded which).

The chain employs TRBV12-3 or TRBV12-4 and TRBJ1-6; D not resolved. The germline V and J ends were trimmed by 5 bases and 0 bases, with 8 bases remaining between them. The CDR3 runs 15 residues. The CDR3 loop is CASSALGSYNSPLHF. CDR3 DNA: TGTGCCAGCAGTGCCCTGGGCTCCTATAATTCACCCCTCCACTTT.

This clonotype occurred many times. This chain links TRBV7-6 with TRBJ2-7; D is perhaps TRBD1 (6 bases). CDR3 length equals 13 residues. The V end lost 7 bases, the J end lost 0 bases, and 10 bases lay between the germline ends. In germline, CDR1 is SGHVS, CDR2 FNYEAQ. CDR3 protein: CASTVRGSYEQYF. As DNA, the CDR3 is TGTGCCAGCACCGTCAGGGGCTCCTACGAGCAGTACTTC.

The sample holds many counts of this clonotype. CDR3 loop: CASSTPGLAGGTSTDTQYF. In nucleotides, the CDR3 is TGTGCCAGCAGTACTCCGGGACTAGCGGGGGGGACTAGCACAGATACGCAGTATTTT. The chain employs TRBV6-2 or TRBV6-3 and TRBJ2-3; 16 bases agree with TRBD2. The germline CDR1 and CDR2 sequences are MNHEY and SVGEGT. The CDR3 is 19 residues long. After removal of 5 bases from V and 0 bases from J, the junction contained 8 bases not matched to a gene.

This clonotype was seen at least ten times. The chain carries TRBV20-1 and TRBJ2-1, with 7 nucleotides matching TRBD1. V was pared by 3 bases and J by 5 bases, with 4 bases of the junction left unmatched. CDR1 and CDR2 from the germline V gene are DFQATT and SNEGSKA (reference sequence). This CDR3 is built from 13 residues. Here the CDR3 DNA reads TGCAGTGCTAGGGGGACAGCAAACAATGAGCAGTTCTTC. Translated, it gives CSARGTANNEQFF.

The chain carries TRBV27 and TRBJ1-1, with 7 bases aligning to TRBD1. This CDR3 region has 15 residues. In germline, CDR1 is MNHEY, CDR2 SMNVEV (reference sequence). The V gene end was trimmed by 3 bases and the J gene end by 5 bases; junction bases not matched to a gene: 9. CDR3 residues: CASSLAGGYVTEAFF. The DNA for the CDR3 is TGTGCCAGCAGTTTGGCAGGGGGGTACGTTACTGAAGCTTTCTTT.

The sample holds many counts of this clonotype. This rearrangement joins TRBV10-2 to TRBJ1-2; 7 nucleotides agree with TRBD1. The CDR3 sequence is 14 residues long. V shed 5 bases and J 2 bases; nucleotides not matched to a gene: 5. Germline V gene lookup returns CDR1 WSHSY and CDR2 SAAADI. CDR3 nucleotides: TGCGCCAGCAGTCCCACAGGGGCGAACTATGGCTACACCTTC. Amino acids: CASSPTGANYGYTF.

In its sample, this clonotype was seen many times. This rearrangement joins TRBV2 to TRBJ2-1, with 8 nucleotides matching TRBD1. The trim removed 5 bases at V and 2 bases at J, leaving 5 bases unmatched. The V gene's germline CDR1 is SNHLY and CDR2 FYNNEI. This CDR3 is 15 amino acids long. CDR3 nucleotides: TGTGCCAGCAGTTTTGACAGGGGACCCTACAATGAGCAGTTCTTC. Amino acid sequence: CASSFDRGPYNEQFF.

Many counts were recorded for this clonotype. The chain combines TRBV12-3 or TRBV12-4 with TRBJ2-7, with 9 bases that match TRBD1. With 8 bases clipped from V and 5 bases from J, the junction kept 10 bases outside the gene matches. The CDR3 extends over 14 amino acids. The CDR3 DNA is TGTGCCAGCGGGTCCCGGGACAGGGACAACGAGCAGTACTTC. Translated: CASGSRDRDNEQYF.

Ten or more counts support this clonotype. This rearrangement joins TRBV5-1 to TRBJ2-7, with 8 bases identical to TRBD1. CDR3 size: 15 residues. With 4 bases clipped from V and 4 bases from J, the junction kept 10 bases outside the gene matches. The germline V gene encodes CDR1 SGHRS and CDR2 YFSETQ. The CDR3 reads CASSPGTGFGYEQYF. The CDR3 coding sequence is TGCGCCAGCAGCCCGGGGACAGGTTTCGGGTACGAGCAGTACTTC. Full variable domain (remainder filled in from reference TRBV5-1 and TRBJ2-7): KAGVTQTPRYLIKTRGQQVTLSCSPISGHRSVSWYQQTPGQGLQFLFEYFSETQRNKGNFPGRFSGRQFSNSRSEMNVSTLELGDSALYLCASSPGTGFGYEQYFGPGTRLTVT.

This clonotype was seen at least ten times. This chain uses TRBV9 with TRBJ2-2; no firm D call. The CDR3 has 13 residues. With 0 bases removed from V and 3 bases from J, the gap between germline ends came to 3 bases. The germline CDR1 and CDR2 sequences are SGDLS and YYNGEE. The CDR3 DNA reads as TGTGCCAGCAGCGTAGGGGACACCGGGGAGCTGTTTTTT. The encoded protein is CASSVGDTGELFF.

This clonotype was observed at least ten times. This rearrangement joins TRBV20-1 to TRBJ1-1; D call uncertain. The CDR3 is made up of 12 amino acids. Germline V gene data show CDR1 as DFQATT and CDR2 as SNEGSKA (reference sequence). V dropped 5 bases and J dropped 1 base, with 8 bases sitting between them. The CDR3 coding sequence is TGCAGTGCTCCTCGGGGGAACACTGAAGCTTTCTTT. Protein: CSAPRGNTEAFF.

This clonotype was detected only a few times. The chain links TRBV18 to TRBJ2-7; tentatively, D is TRBD2 (6 bases). The CDR3 totals 14 residues. V shed 7 bases and J shed 2 bases, with 15 bases lying between them. CDR1 and CDR2 (germline): KGHSH, LQKENI. The CDR3 sequence is CASYGTPPTYEQYF. CDR3 nucleotides: TGTGCCAGCTACGGGACTCCCCCAACCTACGAGCAGTACTTC.

The chain recombines TRBV10-2 with TRBJ2-1; D uncertain. V was trimmed by 7 bases and J by 5 bases, leaving 6 bases between them. Looked up from germline, CDR1 is WSHSY and CDR2 is SAAADI. The CDR3 sequence is 11 residues long. The CDR3 bases are TGCGCCAGCATGTTGGACAATGAGCAGTTCTTC. Translation gives CASMLDNEQFF.

The chain is built from TRBV12-3 or TRBV12-4 and TRBJ2-2, with 7 bases that match TRBD1. The CDR3 has 14 amino acids. V lost 7 bases to trimming and J lost 4 bases; unmatched junction nucleotides: 6. The CDR3 DNA reads TGTGCCAGCATCCCGGGACAGTCCACCGGGGAGCTGTTTTTT. It specifies CASIPGQSTGELFF.

This clonotype came up many times. J is TRBJ2-7 and V is TRBV9; D not certain. CDR3 length: 14 residues. Trimming stripped 0 bases from V and 1 base from J, with 8 bases between. Germline assignment: CDR1 SGDLS and CDR2 YYNGEE. CDR3 protein: CASSVGDGSYEQYF. In DNA form, the CDR3 reads TGTGCCAGCAGCGTAGGCGACGGATCCTACGAGCAGTACTTC.

The genes are TRBV5-1 and TRBJ2-7, with no clear D. The CDR3 consists of 13 residues. The germline gives CDR1 SGHRS, CDR2 YFSETQ. V was cut by 0 bases and J by 2 bases, with 6 bases left in between. The CDR3 sequence: CASSLAQAYEQYF. The CDR3 bases are TGCGCCAGCAGCTTGGCGCAGGCCTACGAGCAGTACTTC.

V gene TRBV28 combines with J gene TRBJ2-1; 7 positions match TRBD1. Trimming cost V 4 bases and J 2 bases; bases outside gene matches: 2. Germline CDR1 reads MDHEN; CDR2 reads SYDVKM. CDR3 length equals 14 residues. This CDR3 is CASSWDRTYNEQFF. CDR3 bases: TGTGCCAGCAGTTGGGACAGAACCTACAATGAGCAGTTCTTC. Together with reference TRBV28 and TRBJ2-1, the CDR3 gives the full variable domain: DVKVTQSSRYLVKRTGEKVFLECVQDMDHENMFWYRQDPGLGLRLIYFSYDVKMKEKGDIPEGYSVSREKKERFSLILESASTNQTSMYLCASSWDRTYNEQFFGPGTRLTVL.

This clonotype was seen repeatedly, ten times or more. The CDR3 DNA reads as TGTGCCAGCACGACCTTGACAGGGGCTAACTATGGCTACACCTTC. Its protein is CASTTLTGANYGYTF. This chain connects TRBV9 to TRBJ1-2, with TRBD1 matching 8 bases. V lost 6 bases and J lost 0; bases outside the gene matches: 7. The CDR3 is made up of 15 amino acids. Looked up from germline, CDR1 is SGDLS and CDR2 is YYNGEE.

This clonotype was detected ten times or more. The genes are TRBV7-7 and TRBJ2-1, with 8 bases that match TRBD2. The CDR3 loop spans 15 amino acids. J lost 6 bases, V lost 0 bases, and 4 bases had no gene match. Germline V lookup: CDR1 SSHAT, CDR2 FNYEAQ (reference sequence). The CDR3, as DNA: TGTGCCAGCAGCTTAGCCGCTGGACTAGCCAATGAGCAGTTCTTC. Protein product: CASSLAAGLANEQFF.

This clonotype has a count of ten or more. The genes are TRBV7-7 and TRBJ2-2; TRBD2 is a possible D gene (6 bases). The germline CDR1 and CDR2 sequences are SSHAT and FNYEAQ (reference sequence). V shed 5 bases and J shed 5 bases, with 12 bases lying between them. This CDR3 region has 14 residues. The DNA for the CDR3 is TGTGCCAGCAGCCGGGAGTTGTGGACCGGGGAGCTGTTTTTT. Translating it yields CASSRELWTGELFF.

This clonotype appeared many times. The gene calls are TRBV3-1 and TRBJ1-5; TRBD1 might be the D (5 bases). This CDR3 is 14 amino acids long. Germline CDR1 LGHDT, CDR2 YNNKEL (reference sequence). Trimming pared 4 bases from V and 4 bases from J, leaving 11 bases between. This chain's CDR3 is CASSPDAGNQPQHF. The DNA for the CDR3 is TGTGCCAGCAGCCCGGACGCAGGGAATCAGCCCCAGCATTTT.

The chain recombines TRBV12-3 or TRBV12-4 with TRBJ2-5, with 8 bases matching TRBD1. The V gene end was trimmed by 2 bases and the J gene end by 5 bases; junction bases not matched to a gene: 7. This CDR3 is built from 15 residues. The DNA of the CDR3 is TGTGCCAGCAGTTTATTTGGACAGGGAACGGAGACCCAGTACTTC. This encodes CASSLFGQGTETQYF.